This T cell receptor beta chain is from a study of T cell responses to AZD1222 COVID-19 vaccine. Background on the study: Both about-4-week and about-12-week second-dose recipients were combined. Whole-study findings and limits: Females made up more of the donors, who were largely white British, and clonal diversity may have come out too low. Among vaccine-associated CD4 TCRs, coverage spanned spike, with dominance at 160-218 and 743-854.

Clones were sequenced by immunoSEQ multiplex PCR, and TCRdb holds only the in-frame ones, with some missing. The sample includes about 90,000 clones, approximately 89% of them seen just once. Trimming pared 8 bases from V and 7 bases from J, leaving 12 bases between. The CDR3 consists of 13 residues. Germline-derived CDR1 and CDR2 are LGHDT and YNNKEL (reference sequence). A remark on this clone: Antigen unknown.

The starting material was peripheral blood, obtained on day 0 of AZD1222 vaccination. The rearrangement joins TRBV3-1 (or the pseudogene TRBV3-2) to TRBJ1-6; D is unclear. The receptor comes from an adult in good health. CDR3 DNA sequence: TGTGCCAGCGGCCCGGGTTCCAATTCACCCCTCCACTTT. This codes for CASGPGSNSPLHF.